The 14 T cell receptor beta chains presented below share a single source sample, sequenced in a study of long-term antiretroviral therapy in people with HIV. The run of the v3.0 immunoSEQ assay was at survey level. Profiled with immunoSEQ multiplex PCR; TCRdb holds only in-frame clones, not every one. The sample lists over 20,000 clones; around 83% were seen once. Sequences were derived from unsorted PBMCs, sampled 1.9 years after starting antiretroviral therapy. These receptors all come from a woman aged 30 to 39 with HIV.

V gene TRBV5-6 combines with J gene TRBJ2-5; D perhaps matches TRBD1 (5 bases). The CDR3 sequence is 12 residues long. Germline V gene data show CDR1 as SGHDT and CDR2 as YYEEEE. V dropped 4 bases and J dropped 5 bases, with 9 bases sitting between them. CDR3: CASSPGKETQYF. The CDR3, as DNA: TGTGCCAGCAGCCCAGGGAAGGAGACCCAGTACTTC.

The rearrangement uses TRBV21-1 and TRBJ1-5; the table calls TRBD1, which could not be checked here. TRBV21-1 is termed a pseudogene. The CDR3 contains 20 residues. The CDR3 is CASSKGGWRQFYSSNQPQHF. CDR3 coding DNA: TGTGCCAGCAGCAAAGGCGGTTGGAGACAGTTTTATTCTAGCAATCAGCCCCAGCATTTT.

This chain uses TRBV7-3 with TRBJ1-6; tentatively, D is TRBD1 (6 bases). The CDR3 runs to 15 residues. Per germline, CDR1 SGHTA and CDR2 FQGTGA. Trimming stripped 6 bases from V and 4 bases from J, with 13 bases between. The CDR3 sequence is CASSQSQGYNSPLHF. The CDR3 DNA is TGTGCCAGCAGTCAGTCACAGGGTTATAATTCACCCCTCCACTTT.

This chain links TRBV5-6 with TRBJ1-1; D is perhaps TRBD1 (5 bases). Germline values: CDR1 SGHDT, CDR2 YYEEEE. The CDR3 covers 13 residues. The germline V and J ends were trimmed by 0 bases and 7 bases, with 10 bases remaining between them. The CDR3 reads CASSLGQGGEAFF. The CDR3 DNA reads as TGTGCCAGCAGCTTGGGGCAGGGTGGTGAAGCTTTCTTT.

The chain carries TRBV7-2 and TRBJ2-2; 9 bases fit TRBD1. This CDR3 is built from 12 residues. J gave up 9 bases and V 10 bases, and 6 bases lay outside the gene matches. Germline V gene data show CDR1 as SGHTA and CDR2 as FQGNSA. Written as DNA, the CDR3 is TGTGCCACCCACAGGGGGCTCCGGGAGCTGTTTTTT. It specifies CATHRGLRELFF.

A note on this clone: A junction boundary mismatches the germline segment, possibly from a read error. The V and J genes are TRBV30 and TRBJ1-2; a weak D match, TRBD1 (6 bases). Germline assignment: CDR1 GTSNPN and CDR2 SVGIG (reference sequence). This CDR3 has 12 residues. CDR3 coding DNA: TGTGCCTGGAGTGTACCAGGGGTTAAGGTTTCCTTC. Translation: CAWSVPGVKVSF.

V is TRBV5-1 and J is TRBJ1-1; 7 bases match TRBD1. Looked up from germline, CDR1 is SGHRS and CDR2 is YFSETQ. V was clipped by 1 base and J by 1 base; unmatched bases: 4. The CDR3 is 15 amino acids. The CDR3 coding sequence is TGCGCCAGCAGCTTGCAGGGACAGACGAACACTGAAGCTTTCTTT. Its protein is CASSLQGQTNTEAFF.

The rearrangement links TRBV5-1 to TRBJ1-2; D gene ambiguous. V lost 1 base and J lost 2, with 15 bases in between. The CDR3 length is 16 residues. Germline lookup yields CDR1 SGHRS and CDR2 YFSETQ. The CDR3 spells CASSLSSGLANYGYTF. Written as DNA, the CDR3 is TGCGCCAGCAGCTTGTCGTCTGGTCTCGCCAACTATGGCTACACCTTC. Supplemented by reference TRBV5-1 and TRBJ1-2, the full variable domain reads KAGVTQTPRYLIKTRGQQVTLSCSPISGHRSVSWYQQTPGQGLQFLFEYFSETQRNKGNFPGRFSGRQFSNSRSEMNVSTLELGDSALYLCASSLSSGLANYGYTFGSGTRLTVV.

The chain links TRBV7-6 to TRBJ2-7, with D maybe TRBD1 (5 bases). Looked up from germline, CDR1 is SGHVS and CDR2 is FNYEAQ. The CDR3 sequence is 13 residues long. Trimming removed 1 base at V and 4 bases at J, with 8 bases between. CDR3 protein: CASSLGPGYEQYV. CDR3 DNA: TGTGCCAGCAGCTTAGGGCCAGGGTACGAGCAGTACGTC.

This chain uses TRBV12-5 with TRBJ2-1; D is ambiguous. CDR1 is LGHNT, CDR2 FRNRAP, per germline. The CDR3 runs to 10 residues. V was shortened by 7 bases and J by 6 bases, with 4 bases between the two germline ends. The CDR3 is CASALNEQFF. Written as DNA, the CDR3 is TGTGCTAGTGCCCTCAATGAGCAGTTCTTC.

The rearrangement links TRBV7-9 to TRBJ1-1; TRBD1 agrees at 8 bases. Losses at the gene ends were 1 base for V and 4 bases for J; bases not matched to a gene: 5. This CDR3 has 15 residues. Germline-derived CDR1 and CDR2 are SEHNR and FQNEAQ (reference sequence). The CDR3 loop reads CASSLGTGRVTEAFF. Here the CDR3 DNA reads TGTGCCAGCAGCTTAGGGACAGGGAGAGTCACTGAAGCTTTCTTT. Full variable domain (outside the CDR3, taken from reference TRBV7-9 and TRBJ1-1): DTGVSQNPRHKITKRGQNVTFRCDPISEHNRLYWYRQTLGQGPEFLTYFQNEAQLEKSRLLSDRFSAERPKGSFSTLEIQRTEQGDSAMYLCASSLGTGRVTEAFFGQGTRLTVV.

The V and J genes are TRBV6-5 and TRBJ2-1; possible D gene TRBD2, 7 bases. Between the trimmed V and J ends, which lost 4 bases and 5 bases, there was a span of 12 bases. The CDR3 covers 14 residues. Germline V lookup: CDR1 MNHEY, CDR2 SVGAGI. The chain's CDR3 is CASSWGRGHNEQFF. The CDR3 DNA reads TGTGCCAGCAGTTGGGGGCGGGGGCACAATGAGCAGTTCTTC.

CDR3 residues: CASSLSGPRGHGYTF. The CDR3, as DNA: TGTGCCAGCAGCTTATCTGGGCCCCGCGGACATGGCTACACCTTC. The genes are TRBV11-2 and TRBJ1-2; no reliable D call. The CDR3 has 15 residues. V lost 2 bases and J 6 bases, leaving 16 bases between the germline ends. Germline lookup yields CDR1 SGHAT and CDR2 FQNNGV. The full variable domain, in which reference TRBV11-2 and TRBJ1-2 provide the parts outside the CDR3, is EAGVAQSPRYKIIEKRQSVAFWCNPISGHATLYWYQQILGQGPKLLIQFQNNGVVDDSQLPKDRFSAERLKGVDSTLKIQPAKLEDSAVYLCASSLSGPRGHGYTFGSGTRLTVV.

V gene TRBV6-1 combines with J gene TRBJ2-7; 7 nucleotides agree with TRBD1. Germline values: CDR1 MNHNS, CDR2 SASEGT. V was pared by 6 bases and J by 9 bases, with 11 bases of the junction left unmatched. The CDR3 has 13 residues. CDR3 coding DNA: TGTGCCAGCAGCCCCGGCGGACAGGTGAGGCAGTACGTC. It codes for CASSPGGQVRQYV.